This T cell receptor beta chain was obtained from a study of blood T cell repertoires in COVID-19. Across the whole study: Acute and convalescent COVID-19 samples came from the United States, Italy and Spain. Sources were T cells, B-cell-depleted T cells, or PBMCs; the material itself was cDNA or gDNA.

This table comes from immunoSEQ multiplex PCR, and its TCRdb copy is limited to in-frame clones, with some not included. This sample has 130,000 or so clones; approximately 80% occur once, and the top ten carry 6.5% to 9.5%. The germline V gene encodes CDR1 LGHDT and CDR2 YNNKEL (reference sequence). The CDR3 runs 14 residues. Deletions cut 0 bases from V and 2 bases from J, with 8 bases between. Sequencing was done on a sample of peripheral blood. The TCR sequence derives from a human donor in a cohort sampled during active COVID-19. The chain carries TRBV3-1 (or the pseudogene TRBV3-2) and TRBJ2-7, with D possibly TRBD1 on 6 matching bases. The CDR3 DNA reads TGTGCCAGCAGCCAAGAGGACAGAACCTACGAGCAGTACTTC. As protein: CASSQEDRTYEQYF.